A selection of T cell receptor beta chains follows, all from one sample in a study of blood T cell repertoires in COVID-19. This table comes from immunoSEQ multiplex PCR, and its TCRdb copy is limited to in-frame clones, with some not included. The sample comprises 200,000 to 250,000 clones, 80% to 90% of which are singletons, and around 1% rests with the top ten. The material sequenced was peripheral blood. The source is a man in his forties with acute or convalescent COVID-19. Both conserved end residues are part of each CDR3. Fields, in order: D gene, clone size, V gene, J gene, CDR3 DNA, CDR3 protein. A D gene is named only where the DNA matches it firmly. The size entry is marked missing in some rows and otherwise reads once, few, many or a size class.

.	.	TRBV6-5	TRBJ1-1	TGTGCCAGCAAGGAGGGGTGGACTGAAGCTTTCTTT	CASKEGWTEAFF
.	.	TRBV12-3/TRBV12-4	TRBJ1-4	TGTGCCAGCAGTCCTACAGGGAATGAAAAACTGTTTTTT	CASSPTGNEKLFF
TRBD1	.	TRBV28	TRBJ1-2	TGTGCCACCCACTCCGGGACAGACTATGGCTACACCTTC	CATHSGTDYGYTF
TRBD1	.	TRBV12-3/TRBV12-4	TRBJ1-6	TGTGCCAGCCGGACAGGGTTATCACCCCTCCACTTT	CASRTGLSPLHF
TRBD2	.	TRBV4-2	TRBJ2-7	TGTGCCAGCAGCCCGTCGTGGGGGGACTACTACGAGCAGTACTTC	CASSPSWGDYYEQYF
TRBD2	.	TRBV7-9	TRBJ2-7	TGTGCCAGCAGCCCGGGGGGGGCCCGCTCCTACGAGCAGTACTTC	CASSPGGARSYEQYF
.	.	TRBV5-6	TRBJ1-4	TGTGCCAGCAGCTTGGCCGCCAGCGCGGAAAAACTGTTTTTT	CASSLAASAEKLFF
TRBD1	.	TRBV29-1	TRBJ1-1	TGCAGCGTAGGGACAGGGGGATTGGTGGACACTGAAGCTTTCTTT	CSVGTGGLVDTEAFF
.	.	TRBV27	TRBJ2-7	TGTGCCAGCAGTTTATCATCTAGTAGGTACGAGCAGTACTTC	CASSLSSSRYEQYF
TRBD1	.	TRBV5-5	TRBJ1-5	TGTGCCAGCAGCTTGGAGGGGGCACAGCCCCAGCATTTT	CASSLEGAQPQHF
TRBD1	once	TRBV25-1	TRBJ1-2	TGTGCCAGCAGTGAATATGTGGGACAGGGGAACTATAACTATGGCTACACCTTC	CASSEYVGQGNYNYGYTF
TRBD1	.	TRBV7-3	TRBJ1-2	TGTGCCAGCAGCTTAACCTCGGACAGGGGGCGAGTGAGTGGCTACACCTTC	CASSLTSDRGRVSGYTF
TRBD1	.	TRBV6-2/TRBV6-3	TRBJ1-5	TGTGCCAGCAGTTTTGCCGGACAGGGAAGAAATAGCAATCAGCCCCAGCATTTT	CASSFAGQGRNSNQPQHF
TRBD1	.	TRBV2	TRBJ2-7	TGTGCCAGCAGAACCTTTGACAGGGGGTCCTACGAGCAGTACTTC	CASRTFDRGSYEQYF
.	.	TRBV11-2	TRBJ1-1	TGTGCCAGCAGCTTAGGGTATCGGGTCACTGAAGCTTTCTTT	CASSLGYRVTEAFF
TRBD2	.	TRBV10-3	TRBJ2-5	TGTGCCATCAGTGAGTCGAGCGGGGGAGAGACCCAGTACTTC	CAISESSGGETQYF
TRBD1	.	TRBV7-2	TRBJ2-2	TGTGCCAGCAGCGCCCTAGGGACAGGGGCCGGGGAGCTGTTTTTT	CASSALGTGAGELFF
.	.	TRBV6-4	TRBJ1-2	TGTGCCAGCAGTGAGCATTCACAGAGTAACTATGGCTACACCTTC	CASSEHSQSNYGYTF
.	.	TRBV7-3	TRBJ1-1	TGTGCCAGCAGCTTAACCGGGGGGAACACTGAAGCTTTCTTT	CASSLTGGNTEAFF
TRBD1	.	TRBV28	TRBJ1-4	TGTGCCAGCAGCGACTTACAGGGGAGTAAGGAAAAACTGTTTTTT	CASSDLQGSKEKLFF